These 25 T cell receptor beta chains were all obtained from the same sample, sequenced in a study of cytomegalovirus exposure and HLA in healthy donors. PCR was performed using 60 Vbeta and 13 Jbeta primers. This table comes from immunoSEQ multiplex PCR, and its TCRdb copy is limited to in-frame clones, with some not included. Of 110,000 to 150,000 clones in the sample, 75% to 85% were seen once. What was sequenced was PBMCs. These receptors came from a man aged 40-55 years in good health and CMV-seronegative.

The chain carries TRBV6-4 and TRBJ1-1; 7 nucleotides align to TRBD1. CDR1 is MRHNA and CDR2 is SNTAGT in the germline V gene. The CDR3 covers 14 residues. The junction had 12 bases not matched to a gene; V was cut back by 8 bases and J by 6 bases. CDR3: CASGYREGGAEAFF. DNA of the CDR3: TGTGCCAGCGGCTACAGGGAAGGGGGCGCTGAAGCTTTCTTT.

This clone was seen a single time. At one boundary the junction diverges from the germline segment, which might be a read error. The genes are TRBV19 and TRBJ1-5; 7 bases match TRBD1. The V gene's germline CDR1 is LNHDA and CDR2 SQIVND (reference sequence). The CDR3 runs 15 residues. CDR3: CASNAGGFGNQLQHF. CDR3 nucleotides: TGTGCCAGTAATGCAGGGGGATTCGGCAATCAGCTCCAGCATTTT. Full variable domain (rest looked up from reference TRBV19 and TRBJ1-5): DGGITQSPKYLFRKEGQNVTLSCEQNLNHDAMYWYRQDPGQGLRLIYYSQIVNDFQKGDIAEGYSVSREKKESFPLTVTSAQKNPTAFYLCASNAGGFGNQLQHFGDGTRLSIL.

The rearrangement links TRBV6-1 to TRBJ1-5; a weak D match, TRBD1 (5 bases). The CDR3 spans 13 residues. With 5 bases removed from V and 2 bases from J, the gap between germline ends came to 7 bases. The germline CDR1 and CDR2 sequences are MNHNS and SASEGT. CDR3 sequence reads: CASSWGGNQPQHF. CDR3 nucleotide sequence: TGTGCCAGCAGTTGGGGGGGCAATCAGCCCCAGCATTTT.

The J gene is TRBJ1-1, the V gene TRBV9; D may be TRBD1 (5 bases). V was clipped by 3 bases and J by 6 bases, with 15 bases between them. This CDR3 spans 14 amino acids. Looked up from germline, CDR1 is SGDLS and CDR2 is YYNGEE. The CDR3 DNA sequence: TGTGCCAGCAGCGGGAGCTGGACGGGGGCTGAAGCTTTCTTT. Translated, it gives CASSGSWTGAEAFF.

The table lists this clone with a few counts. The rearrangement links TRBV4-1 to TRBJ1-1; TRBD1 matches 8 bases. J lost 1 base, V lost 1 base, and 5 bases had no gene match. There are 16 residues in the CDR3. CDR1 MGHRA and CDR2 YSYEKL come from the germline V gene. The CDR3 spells CASSQGRGTGNTEAFF. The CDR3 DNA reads TGCGCCAGCAGCCAAGGGCGGGGGACAGGGAACACTGAAGCTTTCTTT.

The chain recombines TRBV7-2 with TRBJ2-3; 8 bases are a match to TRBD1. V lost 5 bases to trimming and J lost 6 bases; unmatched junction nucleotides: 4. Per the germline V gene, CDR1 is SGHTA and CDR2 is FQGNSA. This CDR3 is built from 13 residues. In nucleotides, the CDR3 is TGTGCCAGCAGCCGGACAGGGTTTGATACGCAGTATTTT. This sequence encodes CASSRTGFDTQYF.

CDR3 coding DNA: TGTGCCAGCAGTTCGGGACTAGCGGGAGGCGAGCAGTACTTC. This codes for CASSSGLAGGEQYF. The chain joins TRBV27 to TRBJ2-7; 15 bases are a match to TRBD2. Germline V gene sequence: CDR1 MNHEY, CDR2 SMNVEV (reference sequence). J was trimmed by 6 bases and V by 4 bases; bases with no gene match: 1. This CDR3 spans 14 amino acids.

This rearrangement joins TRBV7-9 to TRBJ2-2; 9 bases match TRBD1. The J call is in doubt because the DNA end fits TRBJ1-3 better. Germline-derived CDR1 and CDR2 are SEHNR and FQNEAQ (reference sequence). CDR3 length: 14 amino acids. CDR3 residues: CASTLGQGRNTIYF. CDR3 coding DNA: TGTGCCAGCACCTTGGGACAGGGCCGGAACACCATATATTTT.

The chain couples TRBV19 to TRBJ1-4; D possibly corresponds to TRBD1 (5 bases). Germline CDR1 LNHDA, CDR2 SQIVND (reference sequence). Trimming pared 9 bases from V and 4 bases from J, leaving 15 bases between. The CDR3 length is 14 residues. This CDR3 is CASTHSGRNEKLFF. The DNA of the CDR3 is TGTGCCAGCACCCATTCAGGGCGTAATGAAAAACTGTTTTTT.

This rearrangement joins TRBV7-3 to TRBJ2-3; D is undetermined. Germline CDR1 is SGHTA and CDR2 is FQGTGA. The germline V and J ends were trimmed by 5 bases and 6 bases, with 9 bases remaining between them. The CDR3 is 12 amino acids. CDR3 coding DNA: TGTGCCAGCAGCCGCGCGCGGGATACGCAGTATTTT. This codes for CASSRARDTQYF. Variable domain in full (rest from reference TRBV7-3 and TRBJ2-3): GAGVSQTPSNKVTEKGKYVELRCDPISGHTALYWYRQSLGQGPEFLIYFQGTGAADDSGLPNDRFFAVRPEGSVSTLKIQRTERGDSAVYLCASSRARDTQYFGPGTRLTVL.

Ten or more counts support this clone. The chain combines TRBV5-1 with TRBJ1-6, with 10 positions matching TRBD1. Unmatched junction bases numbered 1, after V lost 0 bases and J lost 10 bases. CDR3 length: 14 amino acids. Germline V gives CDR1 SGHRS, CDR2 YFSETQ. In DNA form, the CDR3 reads TGCGCCAGCAGCTTGGGGACAGGGGGATCACCCCTCCACTTT. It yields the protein CASSLGTGGSPLHF.

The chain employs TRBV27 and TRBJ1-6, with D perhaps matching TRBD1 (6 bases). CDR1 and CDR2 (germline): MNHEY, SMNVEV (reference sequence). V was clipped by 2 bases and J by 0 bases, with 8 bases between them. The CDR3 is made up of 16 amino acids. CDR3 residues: CASSLRGSSYNSPLHF. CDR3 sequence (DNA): TGTGCCAGCAGTTTAAGGGGGAGCTCCTATAATTCACCCCTCCACTTT.

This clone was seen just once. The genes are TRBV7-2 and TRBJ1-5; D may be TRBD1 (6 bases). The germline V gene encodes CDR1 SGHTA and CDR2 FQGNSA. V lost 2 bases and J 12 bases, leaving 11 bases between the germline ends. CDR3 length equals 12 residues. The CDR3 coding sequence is TGTGCCAGCAGCTTAACTCAGGGGCACCAGCATTTT. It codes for CASSLTQGHQHF. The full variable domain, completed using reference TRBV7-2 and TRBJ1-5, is GAGVSQSPSNKVTEKGKDVELRCDPISGHTALYWYRQSLGQGLEFLIYFQGNSAPDKSGLPSDRFSAERTGGSVSTLTIQRTQQEDSAVYLCASSLTQGHQHFGDGTRLSIL.

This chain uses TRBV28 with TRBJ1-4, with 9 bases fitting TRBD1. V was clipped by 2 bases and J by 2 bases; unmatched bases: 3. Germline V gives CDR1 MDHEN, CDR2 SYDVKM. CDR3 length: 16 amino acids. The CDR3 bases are TGTGCCAGCAGTTTAGTACAGGGGGCGACTAATGAAAAACTGTTTTTT. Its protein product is CASSLVQGATNEKLFF.

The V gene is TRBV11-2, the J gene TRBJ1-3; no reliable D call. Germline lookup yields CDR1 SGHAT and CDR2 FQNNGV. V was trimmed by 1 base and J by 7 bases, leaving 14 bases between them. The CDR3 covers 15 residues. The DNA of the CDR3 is TGTGCCAGCAGCTTAGGGGTAGCGCTGGGCAACACCATATATTTT. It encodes CASSLGVALGNTIYF.

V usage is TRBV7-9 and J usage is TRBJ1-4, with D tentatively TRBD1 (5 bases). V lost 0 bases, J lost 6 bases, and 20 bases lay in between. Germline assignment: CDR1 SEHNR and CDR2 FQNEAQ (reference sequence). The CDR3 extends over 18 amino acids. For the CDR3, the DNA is TGTGCCAGCAGCTTAGCCCTTCGCAATAGGGGTTCGGATGAAAAACTGTTTTTT. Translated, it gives CASSLALRNRGSDEKLFF.

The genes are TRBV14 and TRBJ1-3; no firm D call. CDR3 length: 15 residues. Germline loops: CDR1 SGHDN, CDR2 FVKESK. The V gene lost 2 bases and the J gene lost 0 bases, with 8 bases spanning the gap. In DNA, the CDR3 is TGTGCCAGCAGCCAACAGCGTGTCTCTGGAAACACCATATATTTT. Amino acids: CASSQQRVSGNTIYF.

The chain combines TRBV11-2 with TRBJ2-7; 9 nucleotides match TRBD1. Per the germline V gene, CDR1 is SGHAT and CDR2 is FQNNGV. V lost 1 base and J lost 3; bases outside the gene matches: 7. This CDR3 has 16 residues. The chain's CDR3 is CASSLAGTGTFYEQYF. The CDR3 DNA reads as TGTGCCAGCAGCTTAGCCGGGACAGGGACATTCTACGAGCAGTACTTC.

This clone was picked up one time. CDR3 protein: CASSLETGQTGELFF. The CDR3 nucleotides read TGCGCCAGCAGCTTGGAGACAGGACAGACCGGGGAGCTGTTTTTT. The rearrangement joins TRBV5-1 to TRBJ2-2; the D gene is possibly TRBD1 (6 bases). V shed 0 bases and J shed 5 bases, with 11 bases lying between them. Per germline, CDR1 SGHRS and CDR2 YFSETQ. CDR3 length equals 15 residues.

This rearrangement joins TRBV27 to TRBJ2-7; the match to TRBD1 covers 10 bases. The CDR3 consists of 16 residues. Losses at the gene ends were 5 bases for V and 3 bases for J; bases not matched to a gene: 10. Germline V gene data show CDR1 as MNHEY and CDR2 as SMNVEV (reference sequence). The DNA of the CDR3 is TGTGCCAGCAGTGCGGGACAGGGGACTTTCTACTACGAGCAGTACTTC. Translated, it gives CASSAGQGTFYYEQYF.

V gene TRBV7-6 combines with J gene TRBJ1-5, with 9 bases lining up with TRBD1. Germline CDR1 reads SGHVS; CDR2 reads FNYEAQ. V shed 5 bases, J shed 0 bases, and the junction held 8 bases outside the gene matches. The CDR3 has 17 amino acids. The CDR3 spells CASSPDRGTYSNQPQHF. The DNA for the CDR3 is TGTGCCAGCAGCCCTGACAGGGGGACCTATAGCAATCAGCCCCAGCATTTT.

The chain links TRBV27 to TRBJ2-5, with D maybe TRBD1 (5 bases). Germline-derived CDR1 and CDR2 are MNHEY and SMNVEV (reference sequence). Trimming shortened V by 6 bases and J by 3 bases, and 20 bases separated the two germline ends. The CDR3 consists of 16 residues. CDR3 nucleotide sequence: TGTGCCAGCAGCATGTTTGACAGTGGAACCGAAGAGACCCAGTACTTC. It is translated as CASSMFDSGTEETQYF.

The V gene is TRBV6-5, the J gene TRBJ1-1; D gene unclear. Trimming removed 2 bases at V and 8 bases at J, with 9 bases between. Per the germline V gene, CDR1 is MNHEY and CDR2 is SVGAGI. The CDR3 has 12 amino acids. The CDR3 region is CASSYNAGEAFF. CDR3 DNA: TGTGCCAGCAGTTACAACGCCGGGGAAGCTTTCTTT.

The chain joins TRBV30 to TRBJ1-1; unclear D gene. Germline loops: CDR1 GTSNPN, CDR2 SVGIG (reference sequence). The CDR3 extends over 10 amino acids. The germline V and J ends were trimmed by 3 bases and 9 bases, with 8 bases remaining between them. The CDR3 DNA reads TGTGCCTGGAGGGCTCCTCAAGCTTTCTTT. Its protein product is CAWRAPQAFF.

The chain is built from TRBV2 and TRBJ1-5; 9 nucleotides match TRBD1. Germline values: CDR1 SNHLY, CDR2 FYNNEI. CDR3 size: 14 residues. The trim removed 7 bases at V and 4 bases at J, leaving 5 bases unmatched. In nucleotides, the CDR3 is TGTGCCAGCAACAGACAGGGGGGGAATCAGCCCCAGCATTTT. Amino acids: CASNRQGGNQPQHF.